This T cell receptor (beta chain) was retrieved from a study of blood T cells in healthy people across ages. Findings and limits, study-wide: Observed TCR beta diversity per million T cells went down as age went up. This fall followed a roughly linear course with age.

For this clonotype: Antigen specificity is unknown.

Germline V gives CDR1 KGHDR, CDR2 SFDVKD. With 6 bases removed from V and 0 bases from J, the gap between germline ends came to 10 bases. The CDR3 runs 15 residues. Primers used in a second PCR of roughly 6 to 11 cycles were a sample-barcoded 5' primer and a J-beta primer mix. TCRdb reanalysed the 5' RACE reads using MiXCR and keeps one entry per CDR3 protein. This sample yields over 1.5 million distinct CDR3 sequences, of which just under 50% are seen a single time; over 2% belongs to the top ten. The sequence derives from a woman aged 40 to 50 in good health. This chain uses TRBV24-1 with TRBJ1-4, with D possibly being TRBD1 (5 bases). Sequencing input: blood. CDR3 residues: CATSPGDSTNEKLFF. In DNA form, the CDR3 reads TGTGCCACCAGTCCCGGGGACTCAACTAATGAAAAACTGTTTTTT.